This T cell receptor beta chain originates from a study of tissue T cells after allogeneic stem cell transplantation. Study outcomes and limitations: Within patients, tissue anatomy strongly shaped TCR repertoire composition.

J was trimmed by 6 bases and V by 3 bases; bases with no gene match: 5. This CDR3 is 15 amino acids long. The germline V gene encodes CDR1 FNHDT and CDR2 SITEND (reference sequence). Method: immunoSEQ multiplex PCR; TCRdb's copy keeps in-frame clones and lacks some. The table lists approximately 3,000 clones, 45% to 50% of them singletons, with roughly a sixth in the top ten. In its sample, this clone ranks as large (0.1 to 1%). Its target is not known. Gene and germline names: mouse. From the germline J gene comes the end of the CDR3, since the read stops 1 residue before it. The time point was: mouse harvest day 14 after allogeneic transplant. Tail vein injection delivered 10^7 T-cell-depleted bone marrow cells and 10^6 splenic CD5+ T cells.

The sequencing sample was made of gut tissue. The sequence was obtained from a female BALB/c mouse given C57BL/6 T cells with graft-versus-host disease after an allogeneic hematopoietic cell transplant. The chain joins TRBV19 to TRBJ1-4, with 10 bases that match TRBD1. The sequenced part of the CDR3 DNA is TGTGCCAGCAGTAAGGCGGGACAGGGGCACGAAAGATTATTT. Translation: CASSKAGQGHERLF. The CDR3 in its entirety is CASSKAGQGHERLFF.